The subject of this entry is one T cell receptor beta chain. The sample is drawn from a study of shared clonotypes between healthy human individuals. On the study more broadly: CD4 naive and memory got three plates each, CD8 naive two, CD8 memory one.

Adults of Caucasian background living in Nashville, Tennessee made up all donors. Sequencing used immunoSEQ multiplex PCR; TCRdb keeps in-frame clones, though not all of them. The sample consists of approximately 1.5 million clones, approximately 98.5% of them appearing once. The ends were cut back, 4 bases at V and 11 bases at J, with 14 bases in the middle. The CDR3 spans 12 residues. In germline, CDR1 is MDHEN, CDR2 SYDVKM. Sequences were obtained from naive CD4+ T cells sorted from blood. Stated subset: CD45RA+ positively selected. This sequence joins TRBV28 and TRBJ1-1; D ambiguous. The sequence was collected from a man aged 30-40 years in good health. The DNA for the CDR3 is TGTGCCAGCAGTTCCGGACCGGGTCGGGCTTTCTTT. It is translated as CASSSGPGRAFF.